Each of the 24 T cell receptor beta chains below was sequenced from the same sample in a study of T cells in localized non-small cell lung cancer. Clones were read by immunoSEQ multiplex PCR, and TCRdb kept only the in-frame ones, dropping some. Seen here are 30,000 or so clones, about 90% observed once, and the top ten hold roughly 1.9%. Specimen: peripheral blood, collected before any cancer treatment. Receptor source: a female donor aged 60 or older with stage I lung adenocarcinoma.

The V call is TRBV5-1, the J call TRBJ1-4; TRBD1 matches at 8 bases. CDR1 and CDR2 (germline): SGHRS, YFSETQ. CDR3 length equals 15 residues. Losses at the gene ends were 4 bases for V and 7 bases for J; bases not matched to a gene: 9. CDR3 bases: TGCGCCAGCAGCCAACAGGGTCAGGGGGCTGAAAAACTGTTTTTT. Translated, it gives CASSQQGQGAEKLFF.

The chain uses TRBV10-2 and TRBJ2-1, with 12 positions matching TRBD2. V dropped 2 bases and J dropped 4; count of bases not matched to a gene: 3. The V gene's germline CDR1 is WSHSY and CDR2 SAAADI. The CDR3 extends over 16 amino acids. As DNA, the CDR3 is TGCGCCAGCAGTGAGGGACTAGCGGGGAGATACAATGAGCAGTTCTTC. Its protein is CASSEGLAGRYNEQFF.

This clone was counted once. The chain employs TRBV29-1 and TRBJ2-7; D is possibly TRBD1 or TRBD2 (5 bases each). The CDR3 contains 11 residues. Germline CDR1 SQVTM, CDR2 ANQGSEA. Between the trimmed V and J ends, which lost 6 bases and 3 bases, there was a span of 9 bases. CDR3 protein: CSVGTSYEQYF. CDR3 sequence (DNA): TGCAGCGTGGGGACGAGCTACGAGCAGTACTTC.

The gene calls are TRBV7-8 and TRBJ2-3; tentatively, D is TRBD2 (6 bases). Trimming cost V 6 bases and J 2 bases, with 12 bases left between them. From germline, CDR1 is SGHVS and CDR2 FQNEAQ. CDR3 size: 14 residues. For the CDR3, the DNA is TGTGCCAGCAGGCGGGAACACTCCACAGATACGCAGTATTTT. Its protein product is CASRREHSTDTQYF.

Of note for this clone: Other DNA sequences in the sample encode the same CDR3. The rearrangement uses TRBV30 and TRBJ1-1, with a tentative D call TRBD1 (5 bases). The length of the CDR3 is 13 residues. V was clipped by 3 bases and J by 3 bases, with 11 bases between them. CDR1 is GTSNPN and CDR2 is SVGIG in the germline V gene (reference sequence). The DNA of the CDR3 is TGTGCCTGGAGCGAGGGGAGGGACACTGAAGCTTTCTTT. This translates into CAWSEGRDTEAFF.

This chain connects TRBV4-3 to TRBJ2-1; a possible D gene is TRBD1 (6 bases). This CDR3 contains 16 residues. Deletions cut 0 bases from V and 2 bases from J, with 11 bases between. Per germline, CDR1 LGHNA and CDR2 YSLEER. The CDR3 region is CASSQDLQGPYNEQFF. DNA for the CDR3: TGCGCCAGCAGCCAAGATCTACAGGGACCCTACAATGAGCAGTTCTTC.

This clone has just one count. The chain combines TRBV28 with TRBJ2-7; the D is unclear. This CDR3 spans 15 amino acids. Germline V CDR1 and CDR2: MDHEN, SYDVKM. Trimming cost V 6 bases and J 0 bases, with 15 bases left between them. The CDR3 loop is CASSPGTWVSYEQYF. The CDR3 DNA follows: TGTGCCAGCAGCCCCGGAACTTGGGTCTCCTACGAGCAGTACTTC.

Points on this clone: The sample holds other DNA sequences that translate to the same CDR3. The chain employs TRBV30 and TRBJ2-6; possible D gene TRBD2, 7 bases. CDR3 size: 15 residues. Between the trimmed V and J ends, which lost 0 bases and 2 bases, there was a span of 8 bases. CDR1 is GTSNPN and CDR2 is SVGIG in the germline V gene (reference sequence). CDR3 nucleotides: TGTGCCTGGAGTGTAGGGGGGGCTGGGGCCAACGTCCTGACTTTC. Protein product: CAWSVGGAGANVLTF.

CDR3 DNA: TGTGCCAGTAGTATTGGGCGGTCCTCTGGAAACACCATATATTTT. Its translation: CASSIGRSSGNTIYF. The rearrangement uses TRBV19 and TRBJ1-3, with D hard to call. V lost 3 bases and J 0 bases, leaving 9 bases between the germline ends. This CDR3 is 15 amino acids long. Germline assignment: CDR1 LNHDA and CDR2 SQIVND (reference sequence).

The chain has TRBV30 and TRBJ2-7; 9 bases match TRBD2. The CDR3 is 15 amino acids. Germline V CDR1 and CDR2: GTSNPN, SVGIG (reference sequence). The ends lost 2 bases at V and 3 bases at J; junction bases unmatched: 8. The CDR3: CAWSMASGADYEQYF. CDR3 sequence (DNA): TGTGCCTGGAGTATGGCTAGCGGGGCGGACTACGAGCAGTACTTC.

This chain joins TRBV5-4 and TRBJ1-1; 10 nucleotides match TRBD1. The ends lost 4 bases at V and 7 bases at J; junction bases unmatched: 10. The germline V gene encodes CDR1 SGHNT and CDR2 YYREEE (reference sequence). This CDR3 is 15 amino acids long. CDR3 sequence: CASSTWDRGGNEAFF. The CDR3 nucleotides read TGTGCCAGCAGCACTTGGGACAGGGGAGGGAATGAAGCTTTCTTT.

The rearrangement joins TRBV28 to TRBJ1-2; possibly TRBD1 for D (6 bases). The CDR3 loop spans 13 amino acids. Trimming took off 3 bases at V and 6 bases at J, with 11 bases between the two ends. Germline lookup yields CDR1 MDHEN and CDR2 SYDVKM. The CDR3 loop reads CASSLVAGDGYTF. CDR3 nucleotides: TGTGCCAGCAGTTTGGTGGCAGGGGATGGCTACACCTTC.

On this clone itself: The junction and the germline gene differ at one end; a read error may be behind it. The V gene is TRBV5-4, the J gene TRBJ1-2; D not resolved. Germline V gives CDR1 SGHNT, CDR2 YYREEE (reference sequence). The CDR3 has 13 residues. CDR3 coding DNA: TGCGCCAGCAGCCAAGGGTCTGGGTATGGCTACACCTTC. This sequence encodes CASSQGSGYGYTF.

This clone is a singleton in its sample. The chain has TRBV28 and TRBJ1-2; D uncertain. Germline V gives CDR1 MDHEN, CDR2 SYDVKM. The CDR3 spans 13 residues. V was shortened by 5 bases and J by 3 bases, with 10 bases between the two germline ends. CDR3 sequence: CASSLHSDYGYTF. CDR3 sequence (DNA): TGTGCCAGCAGTCTTCATTCGGACTATGGCTACACCTTC.

The chain joins TRBV14 to TRBJ1-1; D is unclear. Deletions cut 1 base from V and 6 bases from J, with 12 bases between. There are 14 residues in the CDR3. Germline V lookup: CDR1 SGHDN, CDR2 FVKESK. The CDR3 DNA follows: TGTGCCAGCAGCCAAGTTCAAGGGAAGGCTGAAGCTTTCTTT. Its protein product is CASSQVQGKAEAFF.

This chain links TRBV7-9 with TRBJ2-7; 8 nucleotides align to TRBD1. The V gene's germline CDR1 is SEHNR and CDR2 FQNEAQ (reference sequence). The CDR3 has 13 amino acids. Trimming at V came to 5 bases and at J to 5 bases, leaving 5 bases not matched to a gene. In DNA, the CDR3 is TGTGCCAGCAGCCCGACAGGGGACCACGAGCAGTACTTC. Translation: CASSPTGDHEQYF.

The V call is TRBV30, the J call TRBJ1-1; 10 bases match TRBD1. The CDR3 loop spans 14 amino acids. The germline CDR1 and CDR2 sequences are GTSNPN and SVGIG (reference sequence). After removal of 4 bases from V and 4 bases from J, the junction contained 6 bases not matched to a gene. The CDR3 is CAWNPDRGVTEAFF. CDR3 bases: TGTGCCTGGAACCCGGACAGGGGGGTCACTGAAGCTTTCTTT.

The chain links TRBV28 to TRBJ1-5; weak D call: TRBD1 (6 bases). CDR1 is MDHEN and CDR2 is SYDVKM in the germline V gene. V lost 5 bases and J 6 bases, leaving 17 bases between the germline ends. This CDR3 is 15 amino acids long. The CDR3 DNA reads as TGTGCCAGCAGTGTTACAGGGAGTTCGCTTCAGCCCCAGCATTTT. This encodes CASSVTGSSLQPQHF.

V gene TRBV9 combines with J gene TRBJ2-2; no reliable D call. There are 13 residues in the CDR3. CDR1 is SGDLS, CDR2 YYNGEE, per germline. Trimming left V 2 bases short and J 3 bases short, with 5 bases between. The DNA for the CDR3 is TGTGCCAGCAGCGTTGGGGACACCGGGGAGCTGTTTTTT. Its protein product is CASSVGDTGELFF.

CDR3 bases: TGTGCCAGCAGCATGACAGGCCCCGAGACCCAGTACTTC. Its translation is CASSMTGPETQYF. This chain joins TRBV7-2 and TRBJ2-5; a possible D gene is TRBD1 (6 bases). The CDR3 loop spans 13 amino acids. Trimming removed 5 bases from V and 5 bases from J, with 12 bases in between. Germline V gives CDR1 SGHTA, CDR2 FQGNSA. The full variable domain, its missing parts supplied by reference TRBV7-2 and TRBJ2-5, is GAGVSQSPSNKVTEKGKDVELRCDPISGHTALYWYRQSLGQGLEFLIYFQGNSAPDKSGLPSDRFSAERTGGSVSTLTIQRTQQEDSAVYLCASSMTGPETQYFGPGTRLLVL.

The chain joins TRBV15 to TRBJ1-2, with 7 bases fitting TRBD1. This CDR3 has 14 residues. Trimming cost V 3 bases and J 8 bases; bases outside gene matches: 9. Germline lookup yields CDR1 LNHNV and CDR2 YYDKDF (reference sequence). Here the CDR3 reads CATSSKTGMRGYTF. CDR3 coding DNA: TGTGCCACCAGCAGCAAGACAGGGATGCGAGGCTACACCTTC.

The V gene is TRBV5-8, the J gene TRBJ2-3, with D possibly TRBD2 on 6 matching bases. Trimming shortened V by 4 bases and J by 10 bases, and 13 bases separated the two germline ends. CDR1 is SGHTS, CDR2 YDEGEE, per germline. This CDR3 region has 12 residues. CDR3 in DNA: TGTGCCAGCAGCCGGGACGGCGGGGCGCAGTATTTT. Its translation is CASSRDGGAQYF.

The chain links TRBV10-2 to TRBJ2-5, with 9 bases that match TRBD2. The junction had 14 bases not matched to a gene; V was cut back by 4 bases and J by 5 bases. Germline V lookup: CDR1 WSHSY, CDR2 SAAADI. The CDR3 has 17 amino acids. The CDR3 reads CASSVPLERGAQETQYF. The CDR3 DNA is TGCGCCAGCAGTGTCCCCCTCGAGCGGGGGGCACAGGAGACCCAGTACTTC.

This clone has only one observation. This chain links TRBV5-6 with TRBJ2-7; 8 nucleotides agree with TRBD2. Trimming at V came to 4 bases and at J to 1 base, leaving 7 bases not matched to a gene. CDR1 SGHDT and CDR2 YYEEEE come from the germline V gene. The CDR3 spans 15 residues. The CDR3 reads CASSQSPSGSYEQYF. CDR3 in DNA: TGTGCCAGCAGCCAAAGTCCTAGCGGGTCCTACGAGCAGTACTTC.